A selection of T cell receptor beta chains follows, all from one sample in a study of beta chain features in type 1 diabetes. The table came from immunoSEQ multiplex PCR; TCRdb's copy has only in-frame clones and leaves some out. The sample includes hundreds of thousands of clones, under 15% of them seen just once. The sequenced sample consisted of naive CD4+ T cells from blood. The receptor source for this set is a man in his late teens or twenties with type 1 diabetes. Each CDR3 is given without its conserved first and last residue.

V gene | CDR3 protein
TRBV4-1 | ASSPPFGTGASHTQY
TRBV30 | AWSVNRNTEAF
TRBV5-1 | ASSLGAGDNTEAF
TRBV20-1 | SCPWVDEQY
TRBV29-1 | SVEGPRGQGGSGQY
TRBV4-1 | ASSQEGRQGYQPQH
TRBV5-1 | ASSLGVTGGDETQY
TRBV19 | ASRLSPGQGSYEQY
TRBV15 | ATSRDRGVTIY
TRBV28 | ASRFPGAPNTEAF
TRBV14 | ASSQDSGGTFYQETQY
TRBV4-1 | ASSQPGQRNYGYT
TRBV30 | AWSARPRGTEAF
TRBV14 | ASSQGKWRGPETQY
TRBV18 | ASSADRGEQY
TRBV5-1 | ASRNNAGGDVGEQY
TRBV7-9 | ASSLASGDGYT
TRBV6-6 | ASSYSGDRQPQH
TRBV9 | ASSVRTDTQY
TRBV7-6 | ASSSSPQGYEQY
TRBV19 | ASSMVGATNEKLF
TRBV4-1 | ASRSTGGSYEQY
TRBV30 | ACDRGPGTEAF
TRBV4-1 | ASSPPASYGYT
TRBV30 | AWSGSGGVD
TRBV29-1 | SASLGTGEYEQY
TRBV30 | AWSRAGGTDTQY
TRBV18 | ASSPWRDSSLQQY
TRBV4-2 | ASSQADRDSYGYT
TRBV30 | AWSVGGQETQY
TRBV28 | ASRGQPISYEQY
TRBV18 | ASSPQGQEYYGYT
TRBV18 | ASSLSRDTQY
TRBV28 | ASSPPQGAFNSPLH
TRBV5-1 | ASSLASSSDLTDTQY
TRBV28 | ASSLGTGHQPQH
TRBV10-3 | ATASGTSGTDTQY
TRBV1 | TRRGHLYEYTEAF
TRBV9 | ASSRTRTSGAPIDTQY
TRBV6-6 | ASSYRVTEAF
TRBV7-9 | ASSPWGTGSTDTQY
TRBV29-1 | SVLRGEETQY
TRBV7-9 | ASSWTAEAF
TRBV6-1 | ASSELTATNEKLF
TRBV2 | ASITGAGELF
TRBV7-8 | ASSPIAGAFTGELF
TRBV30 | AWSTPGRGNTEAF
TRBV28 | ASSAPGQGARGTQY
TRBV27 | ASSLMGLAGETQY
TRBV5-4 | ASSLLERKNTEAF
TRBV20-1 | SRQGERSYT
TRBV6-1 | ASSLGRPASYT
TRBV18 | ASSLDPQGAVQY
TRBV7-9 | ASSPSGTANYGYT
TRBV1 | TSSQAPGRANYGYT
TRBV30 | AWSVIPAGEKLF
TRBV15 | ATSRAETQETQY
TRBV10-1 | ASSKFALHEQF
TRBV9 | ASSVGSGEDNEQF
TRBV7-9 | ASRQIDRANYGYT